This T cell receptor beta chain was found in a study of monozygotic twins with inflammatory bowel disease. Findings of the study overall: The authors could not tell different T cell subtypes apart.

Whole blood, unsorted for T cells, was the source of total RNA. TCRdb reprocessed the 5' RACE reads and reports one entry per CDR3 protein, with no DNA. This listing includes about 300,000 distinct CDR3 sequences. Note on this clonotype: Antigen: not known.

The sequence came from a human donor with ulcerative colitis or Crohn's disease, or a healthy co-twin of an affected twin (not recorded which). Sequencing input: blood.

This CDR3 reads CASSLGQGWETQYF. The gene calls are TRBV7-2 and TRBJ2-5; absent DNA, TCRdb's TRBD1 call cannot be checked. Germline CDR1 is SGHTA and CDR2 is FQGNSA. This CDR3 region has 14 residues.